The T cell receptor beta chain under discussion was sequenced for a study of shared clonotypes between healthy human individuals. TCRdb keeps only in-frame clones here, not all; method: immunoSEQ multiplex PCR. Of about 1 million clones in the sample, around 74% are singletons; the top ten hold approximately 1.3%. Germline values: CDR1 MGHRA, CDR2 YSYEKL. The CDR3 spans 16 residues. J lost 0 bases, V lost 2 bases, and 5 bases had no gene match. The TCR was taken from a man aged 18 to 29 in good health. The chain is built from TRBV4-1 and TRBJ2-7; TRBD1 matches at 9 bases. Sequencing was carried out using memory CD4+ T cells sorted from blood. Documented subset: CD45RA-negative fraction. In nucleotides, the CDR3 is TGCGCCAGCAGCCAAACAGGGGGCGTTGGCTCCTACGAGCAGTACTTC. It specifies CASSQTGGVGSYEQYF.